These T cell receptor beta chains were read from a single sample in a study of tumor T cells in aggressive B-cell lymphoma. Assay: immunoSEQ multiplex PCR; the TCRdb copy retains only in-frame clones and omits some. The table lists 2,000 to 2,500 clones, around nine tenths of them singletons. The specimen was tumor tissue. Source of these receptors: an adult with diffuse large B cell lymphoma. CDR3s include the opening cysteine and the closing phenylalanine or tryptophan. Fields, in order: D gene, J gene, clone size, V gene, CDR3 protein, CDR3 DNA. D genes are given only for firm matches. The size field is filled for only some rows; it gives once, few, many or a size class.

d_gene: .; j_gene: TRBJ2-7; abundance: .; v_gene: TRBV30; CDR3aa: CAWRLFQVGSSEQYF; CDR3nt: TGTGCCTGGAGGTTATTCCAGGTCGGTTCCTCCGAGCAGTACTTC
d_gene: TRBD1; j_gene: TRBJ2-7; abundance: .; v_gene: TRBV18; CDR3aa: CASSPGQGATYEQYF; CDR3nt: TGTGCCAGCTCACCGGGACAGGGGGCCACCTACGAGCAGTACTTC
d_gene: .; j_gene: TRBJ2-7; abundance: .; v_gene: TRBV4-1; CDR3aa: CASSQDEVDSLVEQYF; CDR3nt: TGCGCCAGCAGCCAAGATGAAGTGGACAGCCTAGTGGAGCAGTACTTC
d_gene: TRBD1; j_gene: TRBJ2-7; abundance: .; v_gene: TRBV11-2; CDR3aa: CASSTTQGAMGEQYF; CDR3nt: TGTGCCAGCAGCACAACGCAGGGGGCAATGGGCGAGCAGTATTTC
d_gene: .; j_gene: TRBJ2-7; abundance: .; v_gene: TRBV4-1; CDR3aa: CASSQDLGSGTYEQYF; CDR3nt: TGCGCCAGCAGCCAAGATCTCGGGAGCGGCACCTACGAGCAGTACTTC
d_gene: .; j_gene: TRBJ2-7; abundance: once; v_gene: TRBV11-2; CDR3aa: CASSLRFSGYEQYF; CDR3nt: TGTGCCAGCAGCTTAAGGTTTTCGGGGTACGAGCAGTACTTC
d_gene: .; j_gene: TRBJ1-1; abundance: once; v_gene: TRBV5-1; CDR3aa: CASSSVIGGGEAFF; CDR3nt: TGCGCCAGCAGCTCGGTCATAGGGGGGGGCGAAGCTTTCTTT
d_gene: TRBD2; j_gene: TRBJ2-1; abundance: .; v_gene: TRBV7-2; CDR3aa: CASSVGLAGYNEQFF; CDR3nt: TGTGCCAGCAGCGTGGGACTAGCGGGTTACAATGAGCAGTTCTTC
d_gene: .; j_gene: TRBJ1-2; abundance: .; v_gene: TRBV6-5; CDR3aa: CASSQGPLYGYTF; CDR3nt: TGTGCCAGCAGCCAGGGTCCTCTCTATGGCTACACCTTC
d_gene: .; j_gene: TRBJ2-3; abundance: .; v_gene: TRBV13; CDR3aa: CASRQTRRPKIPDTQYF; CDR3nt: TGTGCCAGCAGGCAGACTAGGAGGCCTAAGATTCCAGATACGCAGTATTTT
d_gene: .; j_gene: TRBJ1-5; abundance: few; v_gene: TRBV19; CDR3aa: CASRAGNQPQHF; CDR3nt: TGTGCCAGTAGAGCGGGCAATCAGCCCCAGCATTTT
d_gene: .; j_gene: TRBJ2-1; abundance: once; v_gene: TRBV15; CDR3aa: CATLGISYNEQFF; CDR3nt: TGTGCCACCCTCGGTATCTCCTACAATGAGCAGTTCTTC
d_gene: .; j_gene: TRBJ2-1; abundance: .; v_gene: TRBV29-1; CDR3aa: CSGGRWESNEQFF; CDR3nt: TGCAGCGGGGGGAGGTGGGAATCGAATGAGCAGTTCTTC
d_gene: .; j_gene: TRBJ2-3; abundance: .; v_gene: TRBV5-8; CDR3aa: CASSLTGVYSNQPQYF; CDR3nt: TGTGCCAGCAGTCTCACAGGCGTTTATAGCAATCAGCCCCAGTATTTT
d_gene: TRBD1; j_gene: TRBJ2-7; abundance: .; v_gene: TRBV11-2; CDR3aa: CASSSETGRYYEQYF; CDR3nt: TGTGCCAGCAGCTCCGAGACAGGGAGATACTACGAGCAGTACTTC
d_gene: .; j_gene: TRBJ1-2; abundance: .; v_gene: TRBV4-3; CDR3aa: CASSQRSQSYGYTF; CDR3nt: TGCGCCAGCAGCCAAAGATCACAGAGCTATGGCTACACCTTC
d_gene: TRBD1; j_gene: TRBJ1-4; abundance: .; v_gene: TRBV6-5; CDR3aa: CATSAGQEIGEKLFF; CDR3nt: TGTGCCACCTCTGCGGGACAGGAGATTGGGGAAAAACTGTTTTTT
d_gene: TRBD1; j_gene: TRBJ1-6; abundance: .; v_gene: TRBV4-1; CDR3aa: CASSHSGIGRRDRDRDNSPLHF; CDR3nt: TGCGCCAGCAGCCATTCAGGGATCGGCCGCCGAGACCGGGACAGGGATAATTCACCCCTCCACTTT
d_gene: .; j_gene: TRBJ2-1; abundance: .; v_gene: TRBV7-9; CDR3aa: CASSLGTEQFF; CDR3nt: TGTGCCAGCAGCTTGGGGACAGAGCAGTTCTTC
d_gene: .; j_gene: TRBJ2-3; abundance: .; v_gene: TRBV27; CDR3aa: CASSVGWDTQYF; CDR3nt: TGTGCCAGCAGTGTCGGGTGGGATACGCAGTATTTT
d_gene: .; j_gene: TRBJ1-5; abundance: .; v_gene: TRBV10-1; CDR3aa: CASSEPGEGQPQHF; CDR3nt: TGCGCCAGCAGTGAGCCGGGGGAAGGTCAGCCCCAGCATTTT
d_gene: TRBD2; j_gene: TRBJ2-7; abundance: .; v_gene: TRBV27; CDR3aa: CASSSPEAGGSYEQYF; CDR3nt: TGTGCCAGCAGTTCCCCTGAAGCGGGAGGATCCTACGAGCAGTACTTC
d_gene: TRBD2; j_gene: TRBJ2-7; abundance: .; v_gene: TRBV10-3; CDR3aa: CAISAGTSGAYEQYF; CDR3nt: TGTGCCATCAGCGCCGGGACTAGCGGCGCCTACGAGCAGTACTTC
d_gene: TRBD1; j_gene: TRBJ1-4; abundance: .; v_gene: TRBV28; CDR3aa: CASSPEDRGREKLFF; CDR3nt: TGTGCCAGCAGTCCCGAAGACAGGGGGCGAGAAAAACTGTTTTTT
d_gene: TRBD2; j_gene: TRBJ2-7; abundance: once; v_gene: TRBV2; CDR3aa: CASSLTSGSVYEQYF; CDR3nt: TGTGCCAGCAGCCTGACTAGCGGGAGCGTTTACGAGCAGTACTTC
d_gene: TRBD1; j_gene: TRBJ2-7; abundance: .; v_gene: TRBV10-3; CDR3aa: CAIRSGTDYEQYF; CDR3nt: TGTGCCATCAGATCCGGGACAGACTACGAGCAGTACTTC
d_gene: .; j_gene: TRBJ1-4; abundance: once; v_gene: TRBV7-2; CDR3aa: CASSPRATNEKLFF; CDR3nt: TGTGCCAGCAGCCCCAGGGCAACTAATGAAAAACTGTTTTTT
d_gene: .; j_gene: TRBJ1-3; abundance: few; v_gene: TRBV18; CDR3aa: CASSRLGGTSGNTIYF; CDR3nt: TGTGCCAGCTCACGCCTCGGGGGGACCTCTGGAAACACCATATATTTT
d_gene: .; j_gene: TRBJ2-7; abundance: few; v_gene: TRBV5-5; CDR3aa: CASSLFGGRMVYEQYF; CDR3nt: TGTGCCAGCAGCTTGTTCGGGGGGCGGATGGTCTACGAGCAGTACTTC
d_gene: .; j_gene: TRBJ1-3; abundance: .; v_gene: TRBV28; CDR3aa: CANRPAGENTIYF; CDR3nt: TGTGCCAACAGGCCCGCGGGGGAAAACACCATATATTTT
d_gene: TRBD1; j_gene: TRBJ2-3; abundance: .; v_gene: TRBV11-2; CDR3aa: CASSPGTETDTQYF; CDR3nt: TGTGCCAGCAGCCCCGGGACAGAGACAGATACGCAGTATTTT
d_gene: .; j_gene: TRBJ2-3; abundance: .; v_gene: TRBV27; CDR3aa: CASSLDSRTDMQYF; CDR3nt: TGTGCCAGCAGTTTAGACAGCCGCACAGATATGCAGTATTTT
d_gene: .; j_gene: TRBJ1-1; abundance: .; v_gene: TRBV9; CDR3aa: CASRPPGLTEAFF; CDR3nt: TGTGCCAGCCGCCCTCCGGGACTCACTGAAGCTTTCTTT
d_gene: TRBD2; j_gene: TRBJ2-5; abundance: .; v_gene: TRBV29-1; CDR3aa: CSVDASGRETQYF; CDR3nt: TGCAGCGTTGATGCTAGCGGGAGAGAGACCCAGTACTTC
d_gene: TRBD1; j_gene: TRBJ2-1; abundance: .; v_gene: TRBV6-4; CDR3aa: CASSRDSSYNEQFF; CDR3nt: TGTGCCAGCAGCCGGGACAGCTCCTACAATGAGCAGTTCTTC
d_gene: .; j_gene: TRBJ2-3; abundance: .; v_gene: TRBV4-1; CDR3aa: CASSQEGGVSTDTQYF; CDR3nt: TGCGCCAGCAGCCAAGAAGGCGGAGTAAGCACAGATACGCAGTATTTT
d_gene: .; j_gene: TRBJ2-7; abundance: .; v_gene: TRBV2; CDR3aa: CASSPRESYEQYF; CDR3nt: TGTGCCAGCAGTCCTCGAGAGAGCTACGAGCAGTACTTC
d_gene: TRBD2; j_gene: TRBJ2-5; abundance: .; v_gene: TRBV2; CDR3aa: CASSRGLAGQETQYF; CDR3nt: TGTGCCAGCAGCAGGGGTCTAGCGGGGCAAGAGACCCAGTACTTC
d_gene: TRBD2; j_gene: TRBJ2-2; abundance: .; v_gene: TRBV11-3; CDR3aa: CASSSSGMGTGELFF; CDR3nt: TGTGCCAGCAGCTCTAGCGGGATGGGTACCGGGGAGCTGTTTTTT
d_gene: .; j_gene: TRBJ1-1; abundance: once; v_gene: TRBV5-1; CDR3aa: CASSLASGETAFF; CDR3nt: TGCGCCAGCAGCTTGGCCTCGGGGGAAACGGCTTTCTTT
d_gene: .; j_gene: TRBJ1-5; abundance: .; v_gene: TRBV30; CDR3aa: CAWTQEAGQPQHF; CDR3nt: TGTGCCTGGACCCAGGAGGCTGGTCAGCCCCAGCATTTT
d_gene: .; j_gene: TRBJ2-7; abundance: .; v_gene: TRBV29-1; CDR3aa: CSAFGVYEQYF; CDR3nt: TGCAGCGCGTTTGGAGTCTACGAGCAGTACTTC
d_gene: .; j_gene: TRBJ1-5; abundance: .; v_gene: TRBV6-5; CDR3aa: CASSYSTGFNQPQHF; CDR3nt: TGTGCCAGCAGTTACTCAACCGGGTTCAATCAGCCCCAGCATTTT
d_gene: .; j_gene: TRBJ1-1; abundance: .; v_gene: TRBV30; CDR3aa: CAWSTLAGGQAFF; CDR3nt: TGTGCCTGGAGTACCCTTGCCGGGGGACAAGCTTTCTTT
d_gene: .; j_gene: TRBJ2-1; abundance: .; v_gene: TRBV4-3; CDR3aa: CASSQDELGEQFF; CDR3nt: TGCGCCAGCAGCCAAGATGAACTAGGTGAGCAGTTCTTC
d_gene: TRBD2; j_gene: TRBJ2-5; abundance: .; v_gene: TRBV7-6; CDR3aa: CASSALAGGVSETQYF; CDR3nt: TGTGCCAGCAGCGCCTTAGCGGGAGGGGTATCAGAGACCCAGTACTTC
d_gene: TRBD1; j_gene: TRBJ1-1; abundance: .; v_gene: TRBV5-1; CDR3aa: CASRVSRDREAFF; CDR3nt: TGCGCCAGCAGAGTGTCGCGGGACAGGGAAGCTTTCTTT
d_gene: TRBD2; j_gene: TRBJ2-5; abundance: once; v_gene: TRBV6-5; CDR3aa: CASSFGTSSLVETQYF; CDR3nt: TGTGCCAGCAGTTTCGGGACTAGCTCGCTTGTGGAGACCCAGTACTTC
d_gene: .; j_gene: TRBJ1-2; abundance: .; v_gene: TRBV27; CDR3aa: CASSLAAPGGYGYTF; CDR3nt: TGTGCCAGCAGTTTAGCGGCCCCAGGAGGCTATGGCTACACCTTC
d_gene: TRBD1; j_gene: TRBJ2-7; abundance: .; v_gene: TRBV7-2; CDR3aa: CASSLRGREQYF; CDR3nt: TGTGCCAGCAGCTTAAGGGGGCGCGAGCAGTACTTC
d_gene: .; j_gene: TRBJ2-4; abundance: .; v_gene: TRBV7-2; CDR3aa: CASSLSSEDIQYF; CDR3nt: TGTGCCAGCAGCTTATCATCGGAGGACATTCAGTACTTC
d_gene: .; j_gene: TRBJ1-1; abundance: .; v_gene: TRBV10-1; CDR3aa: CASSGASGAFF; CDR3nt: TGCGCCAGCAGTGGGGCAAGTGGAGCTTTCTTT
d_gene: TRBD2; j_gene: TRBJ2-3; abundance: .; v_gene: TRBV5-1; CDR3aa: CASSLDSGGARDTQYF; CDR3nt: TGCGCCAGCAGCTTGGATAGCGGGGGGGCCAGAGATACGCAGTATTTT
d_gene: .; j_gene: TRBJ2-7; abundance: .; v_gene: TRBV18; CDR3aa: CASSPRIPGVADYEQYF; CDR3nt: TGTGCCAGCTCACCTAGAATCCCCGGGGTCGCCGACTACGAGCAGTACTTC
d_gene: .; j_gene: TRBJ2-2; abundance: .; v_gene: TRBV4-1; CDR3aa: CASSHAGTPNTGELFF; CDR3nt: TGCGCCAGCAGCCACGCCGGGACACCGAACACCGGGGAGCTGTTTTTT
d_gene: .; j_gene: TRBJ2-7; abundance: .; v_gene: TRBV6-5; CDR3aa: CASRRQLITYEQYF; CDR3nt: TGTGCCAGCAGACGACAGCTGATTACCTACGAGCAGTACTTC
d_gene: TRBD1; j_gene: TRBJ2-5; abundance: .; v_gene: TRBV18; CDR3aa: CASSPPGGQTQETQYF; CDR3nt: TGTGCCAGCTCACCCCCAGGGGGACAGACCCAAGAGACCCAGTACTTC